This T cell receptor (beta chain) comes out of a study of early T cells in non-severe SARS-CoV-2 infection. About the research overall: Unsorted whole blood bulk RNA was sequenced, with unpaired chains.

TCRdb re-analysed the 5' RACE reads in MiXCR, keeping a single row per CDR3 protein. The data contain roughly 34,000 distinct CDR3 sequences, roughly 6% of them singletons. There are 16 residues in the CDR3. From germline, CDR1 is SGHTA and CDR2 FQGTGA. The germline V and J ends were trimmed by 3 bases and 4 bases, with 15 bases remaining between them. This clonotype appeared many times. This clonotype was obtained from an adult who was a healthcare worker with PCR-confirmed SARS-CoV-2 infection or an uninfected control (not recorded which). The chain couples TRBV7-3 to TRBJ2-2; tentative D call: TRBD1 (6 bases). The sample was whole blood. As DNA, the CDR3 is TGTGCCAGCAGCTTCAGGGGCCGCCCTTTCACCGGGGAGCTGTTTTTT. Encoded protein: CASSFRGRPFTGELFF.